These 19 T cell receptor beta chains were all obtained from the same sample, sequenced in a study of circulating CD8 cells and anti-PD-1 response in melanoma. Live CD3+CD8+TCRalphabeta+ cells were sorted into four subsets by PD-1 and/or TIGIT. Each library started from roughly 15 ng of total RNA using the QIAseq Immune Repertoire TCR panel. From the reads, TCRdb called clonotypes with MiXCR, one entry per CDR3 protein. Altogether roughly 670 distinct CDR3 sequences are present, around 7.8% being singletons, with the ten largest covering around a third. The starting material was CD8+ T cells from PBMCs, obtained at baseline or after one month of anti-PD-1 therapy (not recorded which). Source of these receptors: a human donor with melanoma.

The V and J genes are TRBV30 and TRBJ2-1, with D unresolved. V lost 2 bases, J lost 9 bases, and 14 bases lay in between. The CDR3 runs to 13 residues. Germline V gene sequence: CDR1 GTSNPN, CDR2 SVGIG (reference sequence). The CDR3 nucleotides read TGTGCCTGGAGTTTGGACCTTCCTAGTGAGCAGTTCTTC. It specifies CAWSLDLPSEQFF.

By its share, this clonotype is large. DNA for the CDR3: TGTGCCAGCAGCGCGACTTATGGGACATCATACCCAAATGAAAAACTGTTTTTT. Its translation: CASSATYGTSYPNEKLFF. The chain carries TRBV7-2 and TRBJ1-4; tentatively, D is TRBD1 (6 bases). There are 18 residues in the CDR3. Trimming took 5 bases from V and 5 from J, leaving 24 bases between them. From germline, CDR1 is SGHTA and CDR2 FQGNSA.

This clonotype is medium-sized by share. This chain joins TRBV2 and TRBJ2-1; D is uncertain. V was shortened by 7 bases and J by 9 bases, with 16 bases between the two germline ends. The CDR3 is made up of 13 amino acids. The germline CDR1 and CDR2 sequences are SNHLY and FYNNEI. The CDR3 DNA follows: TGTGCCAGCAAGACATACGATGCAACTGAGCAGTTCTTC. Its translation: CASKTYDATEQFF.

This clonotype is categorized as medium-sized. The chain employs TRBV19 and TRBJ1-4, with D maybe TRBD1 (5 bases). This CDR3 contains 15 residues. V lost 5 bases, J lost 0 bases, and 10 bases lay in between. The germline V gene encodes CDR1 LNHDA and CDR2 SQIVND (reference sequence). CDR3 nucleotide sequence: TGTGCCAGTAGTTTGACAGCAGCAACTAATGAAAAACTGTTTTTT. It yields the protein CASSLTAATNEKLFF.

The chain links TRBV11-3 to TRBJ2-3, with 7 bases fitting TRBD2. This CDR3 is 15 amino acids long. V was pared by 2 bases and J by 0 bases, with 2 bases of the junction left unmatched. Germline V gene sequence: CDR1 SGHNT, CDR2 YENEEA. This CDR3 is CASSLTGRSTDTQYF. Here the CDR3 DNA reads TGTGCCAGCAGCTTAACCGGGAGGAGCACAGATACGCAGTATTTT.

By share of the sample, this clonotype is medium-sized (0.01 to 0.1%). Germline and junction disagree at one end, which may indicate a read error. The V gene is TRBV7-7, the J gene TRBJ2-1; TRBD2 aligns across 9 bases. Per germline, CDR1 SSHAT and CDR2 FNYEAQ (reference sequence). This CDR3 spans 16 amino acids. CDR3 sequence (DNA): TGTGCTAGCAGCTTAGGTAGCGGGGGACCCTACAATGAGCAGTTCTTC. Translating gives CASSLGSGGPYNEQFF. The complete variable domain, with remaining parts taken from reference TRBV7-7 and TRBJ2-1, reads GAGVSQSPRYKVTKRGQDVTLRCDPISSHATLYWYQQALGQGPEFLTYFNYEAQPDKSGLPSDRFSAERPEGSISTLTIQRTEQRDSAMYRCASSLGSGGPYNEQFFGPGTRLTVL.

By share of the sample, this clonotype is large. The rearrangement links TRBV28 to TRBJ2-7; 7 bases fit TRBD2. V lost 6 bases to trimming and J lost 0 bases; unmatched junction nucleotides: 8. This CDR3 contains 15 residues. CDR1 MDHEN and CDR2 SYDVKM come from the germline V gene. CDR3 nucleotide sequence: TGTGCCAGCAGCCCCCTGGGGGGGAGCTCCTACGAGCAGTACTTC. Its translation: CASSPLGGSSYEQYF.

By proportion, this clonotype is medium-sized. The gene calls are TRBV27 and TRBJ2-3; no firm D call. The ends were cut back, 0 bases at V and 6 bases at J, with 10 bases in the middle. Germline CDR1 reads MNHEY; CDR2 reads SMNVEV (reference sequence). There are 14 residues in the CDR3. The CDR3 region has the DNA TGTGCCAGCAGTTTATCGGCTTTGTCCGATACGCAGTATTTT. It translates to CASSLSALSDTQYF.

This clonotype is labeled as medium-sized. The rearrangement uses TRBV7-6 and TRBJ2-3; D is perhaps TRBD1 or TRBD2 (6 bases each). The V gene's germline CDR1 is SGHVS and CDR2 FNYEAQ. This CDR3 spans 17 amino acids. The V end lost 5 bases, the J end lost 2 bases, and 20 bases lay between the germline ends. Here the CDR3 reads CASSPFLGGILTDTQYF. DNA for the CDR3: TGTGCCAGCAGCCCCTTCCTCGGGGGCATACTCACAGATACGCAGTATTTT.

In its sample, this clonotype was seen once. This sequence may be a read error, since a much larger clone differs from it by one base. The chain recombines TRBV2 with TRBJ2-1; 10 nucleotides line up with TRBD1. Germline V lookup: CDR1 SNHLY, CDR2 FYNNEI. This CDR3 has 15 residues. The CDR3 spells CASRRDRGEYNEQCF. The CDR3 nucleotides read TGTGCCAGCAGGAGGGACAGGGGCGAGTACAATGAGCAGTGCTTC. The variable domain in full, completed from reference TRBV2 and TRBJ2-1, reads EPEVTQTPSHQVTQMGQEVILRCVPISNHLYFYWYRQILGQKVEFLVSFYNNEISEKSEIFDDQFSVERPDGSNFTLKIRSTKLEDSAMYFCASRRDRGEYNEQCFGPGTRLTVL.

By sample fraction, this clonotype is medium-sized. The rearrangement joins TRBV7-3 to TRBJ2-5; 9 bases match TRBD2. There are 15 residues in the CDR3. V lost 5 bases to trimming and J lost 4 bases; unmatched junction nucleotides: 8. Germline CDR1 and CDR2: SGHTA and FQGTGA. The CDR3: CASSLSGGGAETQYF. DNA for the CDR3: TGTGCCAGCAGCCTAAGTGGCGGGGGGGCAGAGACCCAGTACTTC.

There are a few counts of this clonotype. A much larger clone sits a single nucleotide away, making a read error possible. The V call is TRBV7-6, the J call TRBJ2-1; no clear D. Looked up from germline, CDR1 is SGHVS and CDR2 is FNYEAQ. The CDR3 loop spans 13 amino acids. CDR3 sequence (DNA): TGTGCCTGCAGCTTAGATGGGCACAATGAGCAGTTCTTC. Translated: CACSLDGHNEQFF.

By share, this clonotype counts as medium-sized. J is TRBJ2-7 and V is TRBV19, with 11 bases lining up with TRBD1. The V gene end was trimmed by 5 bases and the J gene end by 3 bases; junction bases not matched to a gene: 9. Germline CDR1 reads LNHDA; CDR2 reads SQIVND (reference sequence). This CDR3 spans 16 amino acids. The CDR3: CASSHGGQGGFYEQYF. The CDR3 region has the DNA TGTGCCAGTAGTCACGGGGGACAGGGGGGTTTCTACGAGCAGTACTTC.

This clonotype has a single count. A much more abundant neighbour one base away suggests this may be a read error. In DNA form, the CDR3 reads TGTGCCAGTAGACGGACGAGGGAGCTGCTTTTT. Encoded protein: CASRRTRELLF. V is TRBV19 and J is TRBJ2-2; the D gene is possibly TRBD2 (5 bases). CDR3 size: 11 residues. Germline V gene data show CDR1 as LNHDA and CDR2 as SQIVND (reference sequence).

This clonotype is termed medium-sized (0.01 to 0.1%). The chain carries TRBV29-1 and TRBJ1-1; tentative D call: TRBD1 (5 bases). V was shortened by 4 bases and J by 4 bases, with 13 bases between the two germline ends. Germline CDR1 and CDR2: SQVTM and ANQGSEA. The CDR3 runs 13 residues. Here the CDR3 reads CSVAGPKGTEAFF. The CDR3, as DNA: TGCAGCGTTGCGGGACCGAAGGGCACTGAAGCTTTCTTT.

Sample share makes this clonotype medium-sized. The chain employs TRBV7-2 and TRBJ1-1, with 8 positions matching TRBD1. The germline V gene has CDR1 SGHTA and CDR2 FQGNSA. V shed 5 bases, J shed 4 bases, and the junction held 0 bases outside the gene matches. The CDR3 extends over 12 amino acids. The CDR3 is CASSQGATEAFF. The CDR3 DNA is TGTGCCAGCAGCCAGGGGGCCACTGAAGCTTTCTTT.

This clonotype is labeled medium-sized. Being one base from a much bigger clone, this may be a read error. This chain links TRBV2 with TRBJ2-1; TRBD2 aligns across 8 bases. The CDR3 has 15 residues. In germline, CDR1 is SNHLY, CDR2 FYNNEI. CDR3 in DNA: TGTGCCAGCAGTGACTCACTAGCGGAGAACAATGAGCGGTTCTTC. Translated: CASSDSLAENNERFF.

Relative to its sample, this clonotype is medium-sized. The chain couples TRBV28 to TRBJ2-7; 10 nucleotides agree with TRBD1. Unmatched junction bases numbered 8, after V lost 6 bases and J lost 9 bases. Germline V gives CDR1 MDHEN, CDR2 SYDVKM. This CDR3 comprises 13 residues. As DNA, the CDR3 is TGTGCCAGCAGAGGACAGGGGGTTGTGGCGCAGTACTTC. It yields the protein CASRGQGVVAQYF.

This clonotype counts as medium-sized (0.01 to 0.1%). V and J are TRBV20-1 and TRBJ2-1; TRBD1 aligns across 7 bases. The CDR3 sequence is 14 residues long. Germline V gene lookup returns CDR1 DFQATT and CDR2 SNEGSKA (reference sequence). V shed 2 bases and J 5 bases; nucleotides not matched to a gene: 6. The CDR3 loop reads CSARSLDRDNEQFF. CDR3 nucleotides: TGCAGTGCTAGATCCCTAGACAGGGACAATGAGCAGTTCTTC.